The source of this T cell receptor beta chain is a study of T cells in Graves' hyperthyroidism and ophthalmopathy. In regard to this clonotype: What it binds is not known.

Whole-study findings and limits: Researchers found most expanded thyroid clonotypes above 0.001 in blood as well.

RNA transcripts were the template for amplifying TCR beta CDR3 regions. Initially, a first-round RT-PCR of the TCR CDR3 employed the HTBI primer set. A single record per CDR3 protein comes from TCRdb applying MiXCR to the multiplex PCR reads. Altogether some 800,000 distinct CDR3 sequences are present, around 39% being singletons, with the ten largest covering over 8%. J lost 3 bases, V lost 5 bases, and 8 bases had no gene match. The CDR3 contains 15 residues. In germline, CDR1 is SGHVS, CDR2 FNYEAQ. Sequencing was carried out using blood. The chain is built from TRBV7-6 and TRBJ1-1, with 8 bases that match TRBD1. This clonotype originated in a young man with Graves' hyperthyroidism. The CDR3 protein is CASSRQGFWDTEAFF. The CDR3 nucleotides read TGTGCCAGCAGCCGACAGGGGTTTTGGGACACTGAAGCTTTCTTT.